This T cell receptor (beta chain) is drawn from a study of Ad26.COV2.S vaccination and SARS-CoV-2 variants. Specified treatment: roughly 19 received Ad26.COV2.S at low or high dose, single or two shots; about 5 received placebo; per-sample allocation not given. Day 63 after the first vaccine or placebo injection was the time point for sampling. The table came from immunoSEQ multiplex PCR; TCRdb's copy has only in-frame clones and leaves some out. Altogether some 250,000 clones are present, approximately 90% being singletons, with the ten largest covering about 10%. The source is a person aged 18-60 years who received the Ad26.COV2.S COVID-19 vaccine or a placebo. Sequencing was performed on peripheral blood, taken in a trial of Ad26.COV2.S vaccine versus placebo.

The CDR3 DNA is TGTGCCAGCAGTTACGTAGGGGGGGTCACCGGGGAGCTGTTTTTT. Amino acids: CASSYVGGVTGELFF. The chain carries TRBV6-5 and TRBJ2-2, with D possibly TRBD2 on 7 matching bases. The CDR3 loop spans 15 amino acids. The V end was cut by 2 bases, the J end by 4 bases, with 11 bases between. Germline CDR1 reads MNHEY; CDR2 reads SVGAGI.